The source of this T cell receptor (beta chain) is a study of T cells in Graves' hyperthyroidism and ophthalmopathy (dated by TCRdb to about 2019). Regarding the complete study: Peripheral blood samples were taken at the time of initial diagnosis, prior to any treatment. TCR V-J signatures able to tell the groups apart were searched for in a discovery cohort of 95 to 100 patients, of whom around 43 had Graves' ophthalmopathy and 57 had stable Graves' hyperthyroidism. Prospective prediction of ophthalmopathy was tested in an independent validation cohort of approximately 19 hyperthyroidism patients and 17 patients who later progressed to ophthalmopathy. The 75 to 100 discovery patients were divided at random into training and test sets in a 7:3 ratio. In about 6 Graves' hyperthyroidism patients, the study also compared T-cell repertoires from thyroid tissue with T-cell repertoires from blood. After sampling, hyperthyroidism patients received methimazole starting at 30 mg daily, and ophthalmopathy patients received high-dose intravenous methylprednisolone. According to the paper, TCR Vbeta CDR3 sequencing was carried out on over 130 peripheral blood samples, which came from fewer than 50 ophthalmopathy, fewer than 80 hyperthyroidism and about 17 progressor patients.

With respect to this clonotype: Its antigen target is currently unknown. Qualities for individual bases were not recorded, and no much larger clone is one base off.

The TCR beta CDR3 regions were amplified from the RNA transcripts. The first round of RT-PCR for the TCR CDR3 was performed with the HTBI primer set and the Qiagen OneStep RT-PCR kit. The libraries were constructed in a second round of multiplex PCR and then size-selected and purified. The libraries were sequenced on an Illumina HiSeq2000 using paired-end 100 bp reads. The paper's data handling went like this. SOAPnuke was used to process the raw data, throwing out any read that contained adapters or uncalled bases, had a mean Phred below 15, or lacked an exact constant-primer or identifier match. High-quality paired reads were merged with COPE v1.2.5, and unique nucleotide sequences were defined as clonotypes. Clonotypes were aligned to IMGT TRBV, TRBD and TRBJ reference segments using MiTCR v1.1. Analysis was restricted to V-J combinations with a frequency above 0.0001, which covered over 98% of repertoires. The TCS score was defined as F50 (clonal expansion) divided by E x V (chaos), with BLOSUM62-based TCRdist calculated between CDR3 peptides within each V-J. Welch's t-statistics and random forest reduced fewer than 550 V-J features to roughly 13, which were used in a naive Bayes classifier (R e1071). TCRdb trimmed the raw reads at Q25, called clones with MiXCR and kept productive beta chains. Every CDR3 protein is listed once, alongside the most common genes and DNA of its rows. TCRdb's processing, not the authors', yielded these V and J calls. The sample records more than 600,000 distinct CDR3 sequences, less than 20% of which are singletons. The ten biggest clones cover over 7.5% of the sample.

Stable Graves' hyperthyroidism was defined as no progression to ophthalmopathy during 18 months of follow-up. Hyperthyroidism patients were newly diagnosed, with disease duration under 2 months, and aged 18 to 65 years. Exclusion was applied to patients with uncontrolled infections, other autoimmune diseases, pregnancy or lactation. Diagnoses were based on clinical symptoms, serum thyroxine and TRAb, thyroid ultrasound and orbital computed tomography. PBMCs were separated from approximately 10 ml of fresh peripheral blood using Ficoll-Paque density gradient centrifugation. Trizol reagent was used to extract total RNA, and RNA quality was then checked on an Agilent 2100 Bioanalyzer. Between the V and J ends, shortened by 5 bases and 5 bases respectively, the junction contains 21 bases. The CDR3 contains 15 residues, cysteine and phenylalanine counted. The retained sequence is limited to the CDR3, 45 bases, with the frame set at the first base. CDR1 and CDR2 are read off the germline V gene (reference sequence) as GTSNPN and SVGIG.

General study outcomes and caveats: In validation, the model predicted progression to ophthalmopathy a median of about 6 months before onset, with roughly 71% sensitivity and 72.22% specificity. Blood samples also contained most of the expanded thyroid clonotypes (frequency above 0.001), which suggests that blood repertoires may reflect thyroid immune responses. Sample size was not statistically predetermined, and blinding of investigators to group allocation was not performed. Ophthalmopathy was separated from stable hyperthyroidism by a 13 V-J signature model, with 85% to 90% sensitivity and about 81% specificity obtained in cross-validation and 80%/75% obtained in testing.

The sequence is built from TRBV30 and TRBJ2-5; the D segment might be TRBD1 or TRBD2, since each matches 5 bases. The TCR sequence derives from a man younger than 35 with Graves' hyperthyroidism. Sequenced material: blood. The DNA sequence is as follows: TGTGCCTGGGGGGGTATCGCGCGGCTTGGGGAGACCCAGTACTTC. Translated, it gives CAWGGIARLGETQYF. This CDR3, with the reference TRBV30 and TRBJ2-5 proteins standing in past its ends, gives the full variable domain SQTIHQWPATLVQPVGSPLSLECTVEGTSNPNLYWYRQAAGRGLQLLFYSVGIGQISSEVPQNLSASRPQDRQFILSSKKLLLSDSGFYLCAWGGIARLGETQYFGPGTRLLVL.